The rows below give T cell receptor beta chains drawn from one sample of a study of T-cell reconstitution after alpha-beta-depleted transplantation in children. TCRdb fed the PCR reads into MiXCR, producing one record per CDR3 protein. The sample consists of 750,000 to 950,000 distinct CDR3 sequences, roughly 16% of them appearing once. The sample here was PBMCs, mostly from graft donor cells, taken 360 days after TCRalphabeta/CD19-depleted stem cell transplant. These receptor sequences come from a male patient under 18 who had a stem cell transplant for acute lymphoblastic leukemia, so the T cells may come from the graft donor. Both conserved end residues are part of each CDR3. Fields, in order: V gene, D gene, CDR3 protein. A D gene is named only where the DNA matches it firmly.

TRBV5-6,TRBD2,CASSFGLAGGPVQETQYF
TRBV7-3,TRBD1,CASSLSAGGRGSSYEQYF
TRBV7-8,TRBD2,CASSSGLGEFTDTQYF
TRBV27,TRBD2,CASSPHKTLAGAIYEQYF
TRBV11-2,-,CASSFWRGNNEQFF
TRBV5-6,TRBD2,CASSSTSREREQYNEQFF
TRBV27,TRBD1,CASSLPRGQGDNEQFF
TRBV7-2,TRBD2,CASSLVASGRSDTQYF
TRBV20-1,TRBD1,CSAIRQGITFTGELFF
TRBV9,TRBD2,CASSVVSAGAHTGELFF
TRBV11-2,TRBD2,CASSSGPGLGGDTQYF
TRBV5-1,-,CASSLSTIYGYTF
TRBV18,TRBD2,CASSPNGGLAPETQYF
TRBV9,-,CASSVTTRNLYGYTF
TRBV20-1,TRBD2,CSARRLAVANEQFF
TRBV5-1,-,CASSLPDRVYEQYF
TRBV4-1,-,CASSQVGKGVNSPLHF
TRBV5-5,-,CASSLIMQGGLFF
TRBV29-1,-,CSVEGLGETQYF
TRBV4-2,TRBD1,CASSQDKGGTGYWEQFF
TRBV6-5,TRBD1,CASSYSGQGPYEQYF
TRBV9,TRBD1,CASSDQDRGPAEAFF
TRBV7-2,TRBD1,CASSLDRATYEQYF
TRBV20-1,-,CSAEEGLNEKLFF
TRBV11-2,TRBD2,CASSILGTSVVVEQFF
TRBV5-1,-,CASSPLTLPQAGNEQFF
TRBV10-3,-,CAISESLGWQYF
TRBV5-1,TRBD2,CASSAKRRLLAGGPTDTQYF
TRBV6-5,-,CASSYGAGSKNIQYF
TRBV7-8,-,CASSRGPHYEQYF
TRBV10-3,TRBD2,CAISESLPSGIRNEQFF
TRBV7-9,TRBD2,CANQAGGVTDTQYF
TRBV7-9,-,CASSLAPPDSEKQYF
TRBV6-1,-,CASSLRAGRRFYGYTF
TRBV12-5,TRBD2,CASGLVLAGAWGYNEQFF
TRBV5-5,-,CASSLELAYTGELFF
TRBV14,-,CASSQTPRRESYNEQFF
TRBV4-2,TRBD1,CASSHGQGRDEQFF
TRBV18,-,CASSRSGWNTEAFF
TRBV6-5,-,CASSYQGAFGPGTEAFF
TRBV9,TRBD2,CASSAGLAGITDTQYF
TRBV11-3,-,CASSFLSGNTGELFF
TRBV5-1,TRBD2,CASSLEGTSGRTQYF
TRBV4-1,TRBD2,CASSPPPSRERADTQYF
TRBV11-2,TRBD1,CASSSPDRGHYGYTF
TRBV28,-,CASSSEGPPGYTQYF
TRBV5-1,-,CASSLTAGSSYEQYF
TRBV20-1,-,CSSKGRADTQYF
TRBV10-3,-,CAISERSTRAGQNIQYF
TRBV7-9,-,CASSFRAAPTDTQYF
TRBV20-1,TRBD2,CSASTSGGTYEQYF
TRBV5-1,-,CASSDSKPSGYTF
TRBV20-1,TRBD1,CSARDFRGVKAFF
TRBV4-1,-,CASSRPGLGAGAKNIQYF